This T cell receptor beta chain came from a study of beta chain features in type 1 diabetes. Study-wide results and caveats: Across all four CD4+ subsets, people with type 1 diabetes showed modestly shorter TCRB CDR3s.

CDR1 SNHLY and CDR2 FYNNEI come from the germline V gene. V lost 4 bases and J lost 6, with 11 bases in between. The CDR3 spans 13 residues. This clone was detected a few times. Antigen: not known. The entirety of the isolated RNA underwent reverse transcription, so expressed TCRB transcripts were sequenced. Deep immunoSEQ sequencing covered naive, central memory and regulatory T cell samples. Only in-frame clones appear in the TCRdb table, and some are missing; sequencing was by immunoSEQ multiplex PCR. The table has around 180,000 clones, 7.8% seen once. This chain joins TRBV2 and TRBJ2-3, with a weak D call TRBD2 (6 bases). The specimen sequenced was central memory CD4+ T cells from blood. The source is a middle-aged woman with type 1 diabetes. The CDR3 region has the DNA TGTGCCAGCAGTGTCCGGGGGATGGATACGCAGTATTTT. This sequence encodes CASSVRGMDTQYF.